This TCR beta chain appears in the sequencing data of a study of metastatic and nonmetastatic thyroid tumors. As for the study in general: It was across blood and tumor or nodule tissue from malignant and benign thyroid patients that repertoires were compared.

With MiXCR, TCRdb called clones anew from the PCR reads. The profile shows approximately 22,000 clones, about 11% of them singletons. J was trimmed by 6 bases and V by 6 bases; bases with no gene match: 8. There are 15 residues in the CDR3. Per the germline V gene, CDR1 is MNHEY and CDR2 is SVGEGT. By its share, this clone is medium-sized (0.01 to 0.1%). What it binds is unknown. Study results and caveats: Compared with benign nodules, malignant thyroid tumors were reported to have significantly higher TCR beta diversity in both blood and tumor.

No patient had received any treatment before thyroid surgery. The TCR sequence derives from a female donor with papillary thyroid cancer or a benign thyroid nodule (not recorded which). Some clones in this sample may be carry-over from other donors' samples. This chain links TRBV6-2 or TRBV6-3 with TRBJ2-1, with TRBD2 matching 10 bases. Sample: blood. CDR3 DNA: TGTGCCAGCAGCCCCGGGACTAGCGCCAGCAATGAGCAGTTCTTC. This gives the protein CASSPGTSASNEQFF.